This entry lists 8 T cell receptor beta chains sequenced from one sample in a study of blood T cells in healthy people across ages. Next came a second PCR, run for 7 to 11 cycles, which used a sample-barcoded 5' primer along with a J-beta primer mix. TCRdb passed the 5' RACE reads through MiXCR, listing each CDR3 protein once. The table shows roughly 550,000 distinct CDR3 sequences, with 24% occurring only once. This same sample was also part of a study on T cells of mothers and their children.

Sequencing was done on a sample of blood. Every receptor here comes from a boy younger than 18 in good health.

V is TRBV6-1 and J is TRBJ1-4; D gene ambiguous. V lost 2 bases and J lost 5, with 12 bases in between. Germline V gene lookup returns CDR1 MNHNS and CDR2 SASEGT. The CDR3 loop spans 15 amino acids. CDR3 residues: CASSESSSSNEKLFF. CDR3 nucleotides: TGTGCCAGCAGTGAATCGTCCTCTTCAAATGAAAAACTGTTTTTT.

This chain connects TRBV7-9 to TRBJ2-7; D is unresolved. This CDR3 contains 13 residues. Trimming cost V 5 bases and J 6 bases, with 14 bases left between them. CDR1 is SEHNR, CDR2 FQNEAQ, per germline (reference sequence). The CDR3 region is CASSPVGKGEQYF. The CDR3, as DNA: TGTGCCAGCAGCCCCGTAGGGAAGGGCGAGCAGTACTTC.

This clonotype was observed a handful of times. This chain joins TRBV3-1 and TRBJ2-5, with 7 bases fitting TRBD1. The assigned J gene may be wrong: the sequence end matches TRBJ2-7 better. The CDR3 has 14 amino acids. Germline V gives CDR1 LGHDT, CDR2 YNNKEL (reference sequence). The CDR3 DNA follows: TGTGCCAGCAACCAGTCGGGACAGTCCTACGAGCAGTACTTC. Translated, it gives CASNQSGQSYEQYF.

The sample holds a few counts of this clonotype. The chain joins TRBV7-8 to TRBJ1-1; D is perhaps TRBD1 (6 bases). Between the trimmed V and J ends, which lost 5 bases and 0 bases, there was a span of 19 bases. CDR3 length: 17 amino acids. Germline V gene lookup returns CDR1 SGHVS and CDR2 FQNEAQ. CDR3 bases: TGTGCCAGCAGCGCTTACAGGGTAGGAGACATGAACACTGAAGCTTTCTTT. It translates to CASSAYRVGDMNTEAFF.

CDR3: CAWNAVTGELFF. In DNA form, the CDR3 reads TGTGCCTGGAATGCCGTTACCGGGGAGCTGTTTTTT. The V gene is TRBV30, the J gene TRBJ2-2; D gene uncertain. This CDR3 has 12 amino acids. CDR1 and CDR2 (germline): GTSNPN, SVGIG (reference sequence). The ends were cut back, 4 bases at V and 5 bases at J, with 8 bases in the middle. Full variable domain (missing parts from reference TRBV30 and TRBJ2-2): SQTIHQWPATLVQPVGSPLSLECTVEGTSNPNLYWYRQAAGRGLQLLFYSVGIGQISSEVPQNLSASRPQDRQFILSSKKLLLSDSGFYLCAWNAVTGELFFGEGSRLTVL.

The chain recombines TRBV27 with TRBJ2-5; a possible D gene is TRBD2 (7 bases). V shed 6 bases and J shed 5 bases, with 19 bases lying between them. This CDR3 comprises 15 residues. CDR1 is MNHEY, CDR2 SMNVEV, per germline (reference sequence). The CDR3 protein is CASRPLGGLMETQYF. As DNA, the CDR3 is TGTGCCAGCAGGCCACTGGGGGGGCTGATGGAGACCCAGTACTTC.

The rearrangement joins TRBV6-1 to TRBJ2-5, with D tentatively TRBD1 or TRBD2 (6 bases each). TRBJ2-7 matches the DNA end more closely, so the J call is doubtful. Per germline, CDR1 MNHNS and CDR2 SASEGT. This CDR3 has 15 residues. CDR3 coding DNA: TGTGCCAGCAGTGAACGGGGGACATTATCCTACGAGCAGTACTTC. This sequence encodes CASSERGTLSYEQYF.

This chain joins TRBV27 and TRBJ1-1; a possible D gene is TRBD1 (6 bases). The CDR3 is 15 amino acids. Germline CDR1 is MNHEY and CDR2 is SMNVEV (reference sequence). The ends were cut back, 2 bases at V and 0 bases at J, with 10 bases in the middle. CDR3 protein: CASSLRGGMNTEAFF. CDR3 sequence (DNA): TGTGCCAGCAGTTTACGGGGGGGCATGAACACTGAAGCTTTCTTT.